This entry concerns a single T cell receptor beta chain. Antigen: not known. This sample is part of a study of cytomegalovirus exposure and HLA in healthy donors. Study-level information: Caucasian-associated ancestry cluster membership applied to around 76% of a few hundred genotyped donors.

Study-wide results and limits: DRB1 showed the most TCR associations and HLA-C the fewest in a later analysis, as rates varied by HLA locus. Under in vitro conditions, three CMV-associated chains were confirmed as specific for CMV antigens.

The ends lost 1 base at V and 9 bases at J; junction bases unmatched: 5. This CDR3 region has 13 residues. CDR1 and CDR2 (germline): SGHAT, FQNNGV. 13 Jbeta primers and 60 Vbeta primers were used for the PCR. The repertoire was sequenced with immunoSEQ multiplex PCR; TCRdb's copy has only in-frame clones and lacks some. The data contain about 160,000 clones, around 83% of them seen just once; the ten biggest clones take up about 2.1%. Sequenced: PBMCs. This clonotype originated in a man aged 18 to 29 in good health and CMV-seropositive. The chain carries TRBV11-2 and TRBJ2-5; TRBD1 aligns across 7 bases. This CDR3 is CASSLVVQGAQYF. CDR3 in DNA: TGTGCCAGCAGCTTAGTGGTGCAGGGGGCCCAGTACTTC.